This T cell receptor beta chain was sequenced for a study of cytomegalovirus exposure and HLA in healthy donors listed by TCRdb under 2017. Regarding the study in general: According to an earlier analysis of 587 of the donors, some 180 million T cells yielded 90 million to 140 million unique TCR beta sequences and about 300 Gb of sequence data. An early release that covered roughly 600 HLA-typed donors contained 250 to 350 gigabases of sequencing data and 75 million to 100 million unique TCR sequences. Of the 300 to 500 genotyped donors, 80% to 90% were placed in the genetic ancestry cluster associated with self-reported Caucasian donors. The study aimed to test whether signatures of past pathogen exposure could be identified by cataloging public T cell receptors. The T cell repertoires of 670 or so subjects were profiled by immunosequencing and related to cytomegalovirus serostatus. Besides the first cohort of about 730 subjects, a separate validation cohort made up of 120 different subjects was used. High-throughput TCR immunosequencing, statistical association of individual TCRs with disease status, and machine learning were combined to predict cytomegalovirus infection status. A later analysis re-examined previously published TCR beta repertoires from 600 to 700 donors and added high-resolution HLA genotyping to investigate patterns of TCR occurrence. The later analysis used no new phenotypic data to find candidate immune exposures, relying instead on TCR beta sequences and their occurrence across donors. An earlier analysis of some 600 of the donors applied high-throughput TCR beta sequencing to assess whether each TCR beta V gene segment acted as functional or pseudogenic. Donor age, sex, ethnicity and CMV serostatus were compiled alongside the repertoire data. Genome-wide SNP genotypes for about 60% of the roughly 670 donors were used in a later genetic analysis, which treated that subset as a discovery cohort. Every discovery cohort repertoire had been produced on one sequencing platform. Both class I and class II loci were covered by HLA typing, at four-digit resolution. Typing coverage differed by locus: A, B, C, DRB1 and DQB1 were typed in about 629-640 donors, DQA1 in 500 to 550, DPA1 in some 610, and DPB1 in 472. Four or five DR-DQ haplotypes were handled as single units for association and clustering because linkage in the cohort was strong. Among 300 to 450 genotyped donors of the cohort, an average of approximately 250,000 unique TCR beta nucleotide sequences were sequenced per donor, roughly a sixth of them non-productive.

Beyond this particular receptor, the publication reports: While some public TCRs were present in many individuals, most TCR sequences turned up only very rarely across donors. A later genetic analysis associated a missense DCLRE1C variant with V-gene and J-gene trimming of TCR beta chains, and an independent cohort replicated the association. Some IMGT-functional V segments, including TRBV6-2 and TRBV6-3, could not be distinguished by the 87-base-pair reads and were therefore excluded. Assigning TCR associations to individual alleles was difficult when HLA alleles, especially DR and DQ, strongly co-occurred. Roughly uniform sequencing depth across donors was assumed in presence/absence analyses, although this assumption may not hold. A later genetic analysis reported fewer N-insertions in productive TCRs among donors in an Asian-associated ancestry cluster than the roughly 700-donor mean. A group of highly shared sequence variants was considered likely to be a technical artifact of the sequencing pipeline. The only immune exposure information available for the cohort was CMV serostatus. A further reported finding was that TCR beta sequences accurately predicted the HLA-A and HLA-B alleles for most subjects in the first cohort. Cytomegalovirus status was reported to be diagnosed by the classifier with high specificity and sensitivity in both the original and validation cohorts. A total of 164 TCR beta chains were listed by the study as associated with cytomegalovirus. Compared with equally common non-associated chains, HLA-associated TCR beta chains in a later analysis were more clonally expanded and had lower generation probabilities. Because some donors lacked HLA typing at each locus, the association tests relied only on the typed subset. In a later analysis, the rate of TCR association differed among HLA loci, with DRB1 alleles having the most associated TCRs and HLA-C alleles having the fewest. A later analysis found that most CMV-associated TCR beta chains appeared HLA-restricted, with HLA associations seemingly driven largely by CMV exposure. In vitro tests confirmed that a few of the cytomegalovirus-associated TCR beta chains recognize cytomegalovirus antigens. Several of the top co-occurrence clusters appeared to be linked to parvovirus B19, influenza, CMV and Epstein-Barr virus, according to a later analysis. Linkage disequilibrium might explain the correlated functional status among segregating V segments, but an unknown experimental factor could not be ruled out. The cohort was sequenced for TCR beta chains only, and without alpha or paired-chain data the features that could be detected were limited. An earlier analysis of some 560 of the donors showed that most TCR beta V segments appeared in productive rearrangements either about 87% or about 30% of the time, which broadly matched IMGT annotations. A later analysis associated 16,951 TCR beta sequences with specific HLA alleles at a false discovery rate of 0.05. The earlier analysis of 587 of the donors excluded fewer than 20 rarely observed V segments, including chromosome 9 orphons, because counts were too low. It was suggested by the authors that the approach could potentially be generalized to other disease states and immunological phenotypes.

In the case of this clone: No antigen is known for it. No much larger clone is present one base from it, and per-base qualities are unavailable.

The library was generated by the immunoSEQ multiplex PCR assay. A mixture of 60 forward primers for TCR Vbeta segments and 13 reverse primers for TCR Jbeta segments was used in the multiplex PCR. A multiplex PCR assay on genomic DNA amplified the CDR3 region of rearranged TCR beta genes. The amplified TCR beta libraries were sequenced on the Illumina HiSeq System as 87-base-pair reads. The study's processing was this. A later analysis tallied around 87 million unique TCR beta chains across the approximately 670 repertoires, and around 10 million of those chains were shared by two or more donors. Raw reads were error-corrected and collapsed into unique sequences by a nearest-neighbor algorithm in which closely related sequences were merged to remove PCR and sequencing errors. To assign V, D and J gene segments, CDR3 sequences were aligned to IMGT reference sequences. Each retained sequence needed at least a six-nucleotide match to both a V gene segment and a J gene segment. A rearrangement counted as productive if the CDR3 had no stop codons and remained in frame with V and J, and every other rearrangement counted as non-productive. Following IMGT convention, CDR3 was defined as the stretch from the second conserved V-encoded cysteine to the conserved J-encoded phenylalanine. The earlier analysis of some 540 of the donors excluded any sequence lacking an unambiguous match to a single V gene segment. In an earlier analysis of 450 to 700 of the donors, V segments were called functional above 56.7% productive rearrangements and were called segregating when the between-donor standard deviation exceeded 5%. A statistical classification framework was built to diagnose cytomegalovirus status from the catalog of TCR beta chain sequences. In a later analysis, TCR nucleotide sequences were compared against IMGT/GENE-DB human TR gene sequences so that V and J genes could be assigned. The TCRdist pipeline was used in a later analysis to assign CDR3 sequences and most-parsimonious VDJ recombination scenarios. A later analysis defined each TCR beta chain by its CDR3 amino acid sequence plus V-gene family, and excluded reads lacking a unique V-gene family. In a later analysis, 550 to 650 highly shared, low-generation-probability nucleotide sequences were removed to address suspected cross-contamination and a sequencing artifact. In a later analysis, a clonal expansion index was calculated for each public chain from normalized within-repertoire ranks of inferred template counts. A later analysis computed generation probabilities with a VDJ recombination model fitted to out-of-frame rearrangements, and checked the results against IGoR. In a later analysis, hypergeometric tests were used to score TCR-TCR, TCR-HLA and TCR-CMV co-occurrence, with a repertoire-size bias correction applied to TCR pairs. A later analysis estimated false discovery rates by permuting HLA or CMV assignments 20 times. In a later analysis, co-occurring TCRs were grouped with DBSCAN, and TCRdist sequence similarity was added when clustering was performed within HLA-allele-positive subsets. Repertoires with fewer than 30,000 or more than 120,000 public chains, plus five repertoires with anomalous nucleotide sharing, were excluded from co-occurrence clustering. TCRdb's version of the immuneACCESS table is confined to in-frame rearrangements and falls short of the full clone set. An unresolved V gene accounts for under half of the shortfall where checked; the remainder is of unknown origin. V, J and clone size are those of that table, while D and trimming were read from the DNA. Recorded for this sample are 99,000 or so clones; about 85% of them occurred a single time. The ten largest clones take up under 4.5% of the sample.

From V the trimming removes 7 bases and from J it removes 0 bases, while the gene matches leave 9 bases of the junction unaccounted for. The CDR3 covers 16 residues, taking in both the cysteine and the phenylalanine. Here the CDR3 DNA is all that survives: 48 bases in frame from base 1. The germline V gene (reference sequence) supplies CDR1 LNHDA and CDR2 SQIVND. The cohort comprised some 730 healthy bone marrow donors. Cohort members were all nominally healthy when sampled, although unrecorded immune exposures were likely present. The donor was CMV seropositive and belonged to the group of 250 to 300 seropositive cohort members. A peripheral blood sample was provided by each donor, and peripheral blood mononuclear cells were used for TCR beta sequencing. Genomic DNA extraction from the blood cell samples was performed with the Qiagen DNeasy Blood Extraction Kit.

The receptor's source is a female donor in good health and CMV-seropositive. Sequenced material: PBMCs. The chain is made from TRBV19 and TRBJ1-3, with 7 middle bases fitting TRBD1. The nucleotide sequence is TGTGCCAGTACCCTCGAAGGGGGCCACTCTGGAAACACCATATATTTT. Translated, this gives CASTLEGGHSGNTIYF.